The source of this TCR beta chain is a study of PD-1 blockade in classical Hodgkin lymphoma. Profiled with immunoSEQ multiplex PCR; TCRdb holds only in-frame clones, not every one. The profile shows 15,000 to 20,000 clones, less than 85% of them singletons. V shed 6 bases and J 2 bases; nucleotides not matched to a gene: 6. Germline loops: CDR1 SGHVS, CDR2 FQNEAQ. This CDR3 spans 15 amino acids. Each patient's relapse followed autologous stem cell transplantation, and brentuximab vedotin exposure varied. The TCR sequence derives from a human donor with classical Hodgkin lymphoma. V is TRBV7-8 and J is TRBJ2-7, with 11 bases that match TRBD2. The sequences come from peripheral blood mononuclear cells (PBMCs), collected at baseline. DNA for the CDR3: TGTGCCAGCAGGCCCACTAGCGGGGGAGCCTACGAGCAGTACTTC. Translating it yields CASRPTSGGAYEQYF. Full variable domain (rest looked up from reference TRBV7-8 and TRBJ2-7): GAGVSQSPRYKVAKRGQDVALRCDPISGHVSLFWYQQALGQGPEFLTYFQNEAQLDKSGLPSDRFFAERPEGSVSTLKIQRTQQEDSAVYLCASRPTSGGAYEQYFGPGTRLTVT.